A single sample gave rise to the 6 T cell receptor beta chains below, sequenced in a study of T cells in women clearing cervical HPV infection. The protocol was immunoSEQ multiplex PCR, while the TCRdb copy is restricted to in-frame clones and leaves out a portion. The record lists about 33,000 clones, of which the ten most abundant hold about 1.7%. The specimen was blood buffy coat. These receptors came from a woman between 18 and 70 years old with a cervical HPV16 infection that either progressed to CIN3+ or cleared (not recorded which).

As to this clone: With the read ending 3 residues before the CDR3 end, the germline J gene is used to fill in that end. V is TRBV11-2 and J is TRBJ2-7; 11 bases agree with TRBD2. The CDR3 length is 15 residues. V shed 4 bases, J shed 4 bases, and the junction held 6 bases outside the gene matches. Germline assignment: CDR1 SGHAT and CDR2 FQNNGV. The CDR3 DNA, read in part, is TGTGCCAGCAGCTCGCTAGCGGGGGGTCGGTACGAG. Protein product: CASSSLAGGRYE. The entire CDR3 protein is CASSSLAGGRYEQYF.

As regards this clone: The sequenced fragment ends 3 residues before the CDR3 boundary, so the rest is inferred from the germline J gene. The chain combines TRBV19 with TRBJ2-2; D is perhaps TRBD1 (6 bases). This CDR3 contains 16 residues. Per the germline V gene, CDR1 is LNHDA and CDR2 is SQIVND (reference sequence). This CDR3 reads CASSPSTGRGANVLFF. CDR3 DNA, as far as it was read: TGTGCCAGTAGTCCCTCTACAGGGCGTGGGGCCAACGTG.

For this clone: Read data end 3 residues before the CDR3 end; the end is taken from the germline J gene. The sample carries other DNA sequences with the same CDR3. V usage is TRBV13 and J usage is TRBJ2-2; D possibly corresponds to TRBD1 (6 bases). Germline V gene data show CDR1 as PRHDT and CDR2 as FYEKMQ (reference sequence). The V end lost 4 bases, the J end lost 4 bases, and 13 bases lay between the germline ends. The CDR3 is made up of 15 amino acids. The sequenced CDR3 bases are TGTGCCAGCAGCTGGGGACAAGGCGGCACCGGGGAG. Translating it yields CASSWGQGGTGE. Given in full, the CDR3 is CASSWGQGGTGELFF.

Regarding this clone: Sequencing ends 3 residues short of the CDR3 end; the germline J gene provides the rest. The V call is TRBV12-5, the J call TRBJ2-3, with D tentatively TRBD2 (5 bases). Trimming pared 1 base from V and 0 bases from J, leaving 14 bases between. The germline V gene encodes CDR1 LGHNT and CDR2 FRNRAP. The CDR3 totals 17 residues. The covered CDR3 bases are TGTGCTAGTGGTTTGGGTTCGGGGAACCCTAGCACAGATACG. It yields the protein CASGLGSGNPSTDT. The entire CDR3 sequence reads CASGLGSGNPSTDTQYF.

Its frequency marks this clone as medium-sized. The read ends 3 residues early relative to the CDR3; the germline J gene fills the gap. The chain couples TRBV5-1 to TRBJ2-3; 9 bases line up with TRBD1. V shed 0 bases, J shed 6 bases, and the junction held 5 bases outside the gene matches. CDR3 length equals 15 residues. The germline V gene encodes CDR1 SGHRS and CDR2 YFSETQ. The part of the CDR3 DNA that was read is TGCGCCAGCAGCTTGGTGGACAGGGGCGAGGATACG. It yields the protein CASSLVDRGEDT. The CDR3 as a whole reads CASSLVDRGEDTQYF.

Turning to this clone: Read coverage stops 3 residues before the CDR3 terminus; the germline J gene supplies the remainder. In the same sample, other DNA sequences code for this CDR3. This sequence joins TRBV10-3 and TRBJ1-3; TRBD1 is a possible D gene (6 bases). The CDR3 is 15 residues long. Germline V lookup: CDR1 ENHRY, CDR2 SYGVKD. The V gene lost 3 bases and the J gene lost 2 bases, with 11 bases spanning the gap. The part of the CDR3 DNA that was read is TGTGCCATCAGTGAACCATGGACAGCTGGAAACACC. This encodes CAISEPWTAGNT. The entire CDR3 is CAISEPWTAGNTIYF.